The source of this TCR beta chain is a study of control samples from healthy donors and cancer patients. The repertoire was sequenced with immunoSEQ multiplex PCR; TCRdb's copy has only in-frame clones and lacks some. The repertoire consists of roughly 130,000 clones, with approximately 91% occurring once and the leading ten covering about 3.2%. Per the germline V gene, CDR1 is LGHDT and CDR2 is YNNKEL (reference sequence). Trimming stripped 0 bases from V and 5 bases from J, with 7 bases between. The CDR3 sequence is 14 residues long. The source of this sequence is a man over 45 in good health. The chain has TRBV3-1 (or the pseudogene TRBV3-2) and TRBJ2-2, with D unresolved. Sequences were obtained from blood. The CDR3 DNA reads TGTGCCAGCAGCCAAGAGGGCCGGACCGGGGAGCTGTTTTTT. As protein: CASSQEGRTGELFF.